This T cell receptor beta chain was retrieved from a study of cytomegalovirus exposure and HLA in healthy donors. CDR3 size: 13 residues. Germline CDR1 SNHLY, CDR2 FYNNEI. The germline V and J ends were trimmed by 2 bases and 10 bases, with 14 bases remaining between them. A multiplex PCR was run with 60 Vbeta primers and 13 Jbeta primers. Some clones are missing from TCRdb's copy, which holds only in-frame ones; the method was immunoSEQ multiplex PCR. The repertoire holds about 130,000 clones, with about 78% as singletons. This clonotype was obtained from a female donor in good health and CMV-seronegative. The rearrangement uses TRBV2 and TRBJ2-5; perhaps TRBD2 as D (6 bases). Input material: PBMCs. CDR3 bases: TGTGCCAGCAGTGAATGGTTAGGGGAGGACCAGTACTTC. Protein sequence: CASSEWLGEDQYF.